Sequencing of this T cell receptor (beta chain) was carried out in a study of identical twins. TCRdb itself ran the 5' RACE reads through MiXCR, one entry per CDR3 protein. This sample has approximately 700,000 distinct CDR3 sequences, with 15% to 20% found just once. Germline V gives CDR1 MDHEN, CDR2 SYDVKM. V lost 6 bases, J lost 1 base, and 12 bases lay in between. This CDR3 region has 14 residues. This sample was shared with a second study, whose subject was T cells expressing NK-cell markers.

The chain employs TRBV28 and TRBJ1-2; no definite D call. Sequencing used PBMCs. The TCR was taken from a woman in her late teens or twenties in good health. This CDR3 reads CASSHSRYNYGYTF. The DNA for the CDR3 is TGTGCCAGCAGCCACAGCCGTTATAACTATGGCTACACCTTC.